One sample yielded the 6 T cell receptor beta chains listed below, sequenced in a study of cytomegalovirus exposure and HLA in healthy donors. The PCR employed 60 Vbeta primers together with 13 Jbeta primers. Sequencing used immunoSEQ multiplex PCR; TCRdb keeps in-frame clones, though not all of them. The sample records over 40,000 clones, roughly 90% being singletons. Sequencing was performed on PBMCs. The receptors stem from a woman aged 40 to 49 in good health and CMV-seropositive.

This chain connects TRBV19 to TRBJ2-5; TRBD1 matches 8 bases. Gene TRBJ2-7 matches the end of the DNA better, so the J call may be wrong. CDR1 is LNHDA and CDR2 is SQIVND in the germline V gene (reference sequence). The CDR3 loop spans 14 amino acids. The CDR3 protein is CASMPTGGHYEQYF. The CDR3 coding sequence is TGTGCCAGTATGCCCACAGGGGGGCATTACGAGCAGTACTTC.

The rearrangement links TRBV20-1 to TRBJ2-3, with D unclear. V lost 5 bases to trimming and J lost 5 bases, with 8 bases between them. The germline V gene has CDR1 DFQATT and CDR2 SNEGSKA (reference sequence). The CDR3 contains 11 residues. The CDR3 DNA sequence: TGCAGTGCTTACAAAAAAGATACGCAGTATTTT. Amino acids: CSAYKKDTQYF.

The genes are TRBV29-1 and TRBJ2-7; a possible D gene is TRBD1 (5 bases). V dropped 5 bases and J dropped 2 bases, with 10 bases sitting between them. This CDR3 comprises 12 residues. Germline-derived CDR1 and CDR2 are SQVTM and ANQGSEA. The CDR3 loop is CSVLDNPYEQYF. DNA of the CDR3: TGCAGCGTTTTGGACAACCCCTACGAGCAGTACTTC.

CDR3 in amino acids: CASSSPRGAVMNTEAFF. CDR3 DNA: TGTGCCAGCAGTTCCCCCCGCGGGGCAGTGATGAACACTGAAGCTTTCTTT. The rearrangement links TRBV28 to TRBJ1-1; the D gene is possibly TRBD1 (5 bases). The CDR3 length is 17 residues. Trimming stripped 4 bases from V and 0 bases from J, with 18 bases between. The germline V gene encodes CDR1 MDHEN and CDR2 SYDVKM.

The chain carries TRBV7-3 and TRBJ2-3; 14 bases agree with TRBD2. The germline CDR1 and CDR2 sequences are SGHTA and FQGTGA. The CDR3 runs 15 residues. Germline trimming cut 4 bases from V and 7 bases from J; bases unmatched to any gene: 4. The CDR3 DNA follows: TGTGCCAGCAGCTCAGGGACTAGCGGGAGAAATACGCAGTATTTT. This codes for CASSSGTSGRNTQYF.

V usage is TRBV28 and J usage is TRBJ1-4, with D possibly matching TRBD1 (6 bases). The CDR3 sequence is 12 residues long. Germline V lookup: CDR1 MDHEN, CDR2 SYDVKM. V dropped 3 bases and J dropped 8 bases, with 7 bases sitting between them. The CDR3 DNA reads as TGTGCCAGCAGTTTGCAGGGGGAAAAACTGTTTTTT. Translation gives CASSLQGEKLFF.